This T cell receptor (beta chain) was sequenced in a study of blood T cell repertoires in COVID-19. There are 18 residues in the CDR3. Germline loops: CDR1 LGHNA, CDR2 YSLEER. V dropped 4 bases and J dropped 1; count of bases not matched to a gene: 9. Original methodology: The authors estimated nucleated cell counts from reference gene primer amplification. Using immunoSEQ multiplex PCR, the repertoire was profiled, and TCRdb retains in-frame clones only, with some absent. For V, J and clone size, that table is used; D and trimming come from the DNA. The repertoire holds 310,000 or so clones, with over 80% as singletons.

Sequences were obtained from peripheral blood. The TCR sequence derives from a man in his thirties or forties with COVID-19, enrolled during active disease. The chain employs TRBV4-3 and TRBJ2-5; 13 bases agree with TRBD2. In nucleotides, the CDR3 is TGCGCCAGCAGCCGCGCGACTAGCGGGGGGACCATCCAAGAGACCCAGTACTTC. Translation gives CASSRATSGGTIQETQYF.